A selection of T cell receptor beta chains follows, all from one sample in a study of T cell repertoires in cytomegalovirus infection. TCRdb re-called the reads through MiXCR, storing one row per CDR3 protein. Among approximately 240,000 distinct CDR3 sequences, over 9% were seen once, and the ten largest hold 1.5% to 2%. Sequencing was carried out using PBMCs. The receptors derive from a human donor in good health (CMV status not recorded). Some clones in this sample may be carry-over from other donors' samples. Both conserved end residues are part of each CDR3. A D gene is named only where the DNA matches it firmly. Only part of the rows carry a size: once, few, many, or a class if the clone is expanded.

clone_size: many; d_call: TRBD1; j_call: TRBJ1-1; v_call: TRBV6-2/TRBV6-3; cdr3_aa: CASRSTGGTEAFF; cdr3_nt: TGTGCCAGCAGATCCACAGGGGGAACTGAAGCTTTCTTT
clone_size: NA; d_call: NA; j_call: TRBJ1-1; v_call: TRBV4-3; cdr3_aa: CASSQETGGAFF; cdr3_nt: TGCGCCAGCAGCCAAGAGACGGGGGGGGCTTTCTTT
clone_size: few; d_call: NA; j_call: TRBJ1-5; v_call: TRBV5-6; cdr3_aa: CASSLGRKGQPQHF; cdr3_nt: TGTGCCAGCAGCTTGGGCAGGAAAGGACAGCCCCAGCATTTT
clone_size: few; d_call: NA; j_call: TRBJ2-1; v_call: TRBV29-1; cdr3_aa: CSVGGNEQFF; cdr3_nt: TGCAGCGTTGGGGGAAATGAGCAGTTCTTC
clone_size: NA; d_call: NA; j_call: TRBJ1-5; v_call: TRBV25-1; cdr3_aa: CASSSTPRADRNQPQHF; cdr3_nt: TGTGCCAGCAGTTCAACACCTCGGGCCGATCGCAATCAGCCCCAGCATTTT
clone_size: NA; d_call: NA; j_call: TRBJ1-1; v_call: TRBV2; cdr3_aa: CASSEEANTEAFF; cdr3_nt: TGTGCCAGCAGTGAAGAGGCGAACACTGAAGCTTTCTTT
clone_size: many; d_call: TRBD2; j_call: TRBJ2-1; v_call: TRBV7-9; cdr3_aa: CASTYPLGTSGASSYNEQFF; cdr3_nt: TGTGCCAGCACCTATCCCCTAGGGACTAGCGGGGCCAGCTCCTACAATGAGCAGTTCTTC
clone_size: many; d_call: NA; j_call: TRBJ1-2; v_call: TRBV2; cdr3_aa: CASSGDLIYGYTF; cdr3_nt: TGTGCCAGCAGTGGGGATCTGATTTATGGCTACACCTTC
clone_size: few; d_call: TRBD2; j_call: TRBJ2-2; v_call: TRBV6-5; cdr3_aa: CASSYAGAGELFF; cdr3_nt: TGTGCCAGCAGTTACGCGGGGGCCGGGGAGCTGTTTTTT
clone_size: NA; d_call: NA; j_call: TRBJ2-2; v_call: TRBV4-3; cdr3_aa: CASSQEWNTGELFF; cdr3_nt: TGCGCCAGCAGCCAAGAATGGAACACCGGGGAGCTGTTTTTT
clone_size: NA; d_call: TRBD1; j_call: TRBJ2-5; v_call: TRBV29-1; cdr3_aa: CSVDPQGRKTQYF; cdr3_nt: TGCAGCGTTGACCCACAGGGGAGAAAGACCCAGTACTTC
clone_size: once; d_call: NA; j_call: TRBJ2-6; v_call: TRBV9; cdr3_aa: CASSVGGLDGANVLTF; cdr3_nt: TGTGCCAGCAGCGTAGGAGGGTTGGACGGGGCCAACGTCCTGACTTTC
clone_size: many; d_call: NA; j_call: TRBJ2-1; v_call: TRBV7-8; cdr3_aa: CASSLEDTEGFEQFF; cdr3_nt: TGTGCCAGCAGCTTAGAGGATACAGAGGGGTTTGAGCAGTTCTTC
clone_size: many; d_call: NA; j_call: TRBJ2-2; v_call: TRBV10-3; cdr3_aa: CAITHPGAAGNTGELFF; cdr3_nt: TGTGCCATCACCCATCCGGGGGCCGCTGGGAACACCGGGGAGCTGTTTTTT
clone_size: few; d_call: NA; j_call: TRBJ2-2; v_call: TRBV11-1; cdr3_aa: CASSLALGELFF; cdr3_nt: TGTGCCAGCAGCTTAGCCCTCGGGGAGCTGTTTTTT
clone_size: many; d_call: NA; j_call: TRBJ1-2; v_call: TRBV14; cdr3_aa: CASSQLAGRDGYTF; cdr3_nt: TGTGCCAGCAGCCAATTGGCAGGGCGCGATGGCTACACCTTC
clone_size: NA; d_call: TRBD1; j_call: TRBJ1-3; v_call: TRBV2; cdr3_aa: CASSENRGRSGNTIYF; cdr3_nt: TGTGCCAGCAGTGAAAACAGGGGGCGCTCTGGAAACACCATATATTTT
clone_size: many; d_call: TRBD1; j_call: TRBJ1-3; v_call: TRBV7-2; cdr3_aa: CASSSGQGAGGNTIYF; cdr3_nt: TGTGCCAGCAGCTCAGGACAGGGAGCAGGTGGAAACACCATATATTTT
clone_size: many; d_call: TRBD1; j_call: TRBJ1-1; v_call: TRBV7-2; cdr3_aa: CASSRTGTGSTEAFF; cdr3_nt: TGTGCCAGCAGTAGAACCGGGACAGGGAGCACTGAAGCTTTCTTT
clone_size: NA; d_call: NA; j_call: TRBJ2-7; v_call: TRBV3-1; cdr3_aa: CASSQDQTSYEQYF; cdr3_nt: TGTGCCAGCAGCCAAGACCAAACTTCCTATGAGCAGTACTTC
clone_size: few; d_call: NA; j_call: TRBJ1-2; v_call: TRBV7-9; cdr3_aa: CASSLAAPYGYTF; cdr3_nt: TGTGCCAGCAGCTTAGCCGCGCCCTATGGCTACACCTTC
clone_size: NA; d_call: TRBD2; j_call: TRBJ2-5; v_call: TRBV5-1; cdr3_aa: CASSWTSGRPQETQYF; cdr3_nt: TGCGCCAGCAGCTGGACTAGCGGGAGGCCCCAAGAGACCCAGTACTTC
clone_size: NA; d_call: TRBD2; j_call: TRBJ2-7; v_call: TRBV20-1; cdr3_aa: CSVTTGTSYPGVQYF; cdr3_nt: TGCAGTGTTACTACCGGGACTAGTTATCCGGGCGTGCAGTACTTC
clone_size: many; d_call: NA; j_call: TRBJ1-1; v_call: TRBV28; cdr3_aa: CASSLAREVTEAFF; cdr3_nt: TGTGCCAGCAGTTTAGCCAGGGAGGTCACTGAAGCTTTCTTT
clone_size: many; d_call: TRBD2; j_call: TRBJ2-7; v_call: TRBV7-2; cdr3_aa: CASITGTSGPYEQYF; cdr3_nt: TGTGCCAGCATCACGGGGACTAGCGGCCCCTACGAGCAGTACTTC
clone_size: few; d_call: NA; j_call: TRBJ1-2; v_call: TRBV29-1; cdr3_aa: CSVELGQGEGGYTF; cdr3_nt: TGCAGCGTTGAATTAGGTCAGGGAGAAGGGGGCTACACCTTC
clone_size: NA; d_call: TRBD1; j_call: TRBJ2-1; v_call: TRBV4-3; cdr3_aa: CASSQVISGQGMREQFF; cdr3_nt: TGCGCCAGCAGCCAAGTCATATCGGGACAGGGGATGAGGGAGCAGTTCTTC
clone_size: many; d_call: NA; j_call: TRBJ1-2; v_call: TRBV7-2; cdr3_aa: CASSLVAREGGYTF; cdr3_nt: TGTGCCAGCAGCTTAGTGGCCAGGGAGGGAGGCTACACCTTC
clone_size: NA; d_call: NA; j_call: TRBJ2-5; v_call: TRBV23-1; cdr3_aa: CASSRGRDQETQYF; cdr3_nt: TGCGCCAGCAGTCGTGGCAGAGACCAAGAGACCCAGTACTTC
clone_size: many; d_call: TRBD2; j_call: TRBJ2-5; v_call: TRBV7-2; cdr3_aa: CASTPGRVETQYF; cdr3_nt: TGTGCCAGCACCCCGGGGAGGGTCGAGACCCAGTACTTC
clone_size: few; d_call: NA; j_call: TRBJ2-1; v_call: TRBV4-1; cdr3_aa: CASSQEGGTYNEQFF; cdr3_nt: TGCGCCAGCAGCCAAGAAGGGGGGACCTACAATGAGCAGTTCTTC
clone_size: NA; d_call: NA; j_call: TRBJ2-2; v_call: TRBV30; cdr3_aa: CAWSGSFHTIGNTGELFF; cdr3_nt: TGTGCCTGGAGTGGATCTTTCCACACCATAGGGAACACCGGGGAGCTGTTTTTT
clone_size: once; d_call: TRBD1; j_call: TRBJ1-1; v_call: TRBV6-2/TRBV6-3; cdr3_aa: CASSPPRGWNTEAFF; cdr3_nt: TGTGCCAGCAGCCCCCCCAGGGGGTGGAACACTGAAGCTTTCTTT
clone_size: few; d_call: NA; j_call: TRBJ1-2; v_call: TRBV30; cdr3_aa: CASSRRRANYGYTF; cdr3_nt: TGTGCCTCCTCTCGCCGACGCGCTAACTATGGCTACACCTTC
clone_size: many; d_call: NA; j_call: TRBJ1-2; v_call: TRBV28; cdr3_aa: CASSPSAWASEDYGYTF; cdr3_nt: TGTGCCAGCAGTCCATCTGCGTGGGCTTCAGAGGATTATGGCTACACCTTC
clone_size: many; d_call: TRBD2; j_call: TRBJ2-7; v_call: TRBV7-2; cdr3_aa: CASSLGGTSFQQYF; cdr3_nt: TGTGCCAGCAGCTTAGGCGGGACTAGCTTCCAGCAGTACTTC
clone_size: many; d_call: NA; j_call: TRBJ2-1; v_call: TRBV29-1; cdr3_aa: CSVEDPRRGLGHEQFF; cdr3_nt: TGCAGCGTTGAAGATCCTAGGAGAGGGTTGGGGCATGAGCAGTTCTTC
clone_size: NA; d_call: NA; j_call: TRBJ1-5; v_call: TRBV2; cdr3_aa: CASSPGENQPQHF; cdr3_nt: TGTGCCAGCAGCCCTGGGGAGAATCAGCCCCAGCATTTT
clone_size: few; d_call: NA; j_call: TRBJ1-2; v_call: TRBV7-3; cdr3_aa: CASSSGVAADYGYTF; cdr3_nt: TGTGCCAGCAGCTCAGGGGTGGCTGCCGACTATGGCTACACCTTC
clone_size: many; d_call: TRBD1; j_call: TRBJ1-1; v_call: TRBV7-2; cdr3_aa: CASSLVRQGGTEAFF; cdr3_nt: TGTGCCAGCAGCTTAGTCCGACAGGGTGGAACTGAAGCTTTCTTT
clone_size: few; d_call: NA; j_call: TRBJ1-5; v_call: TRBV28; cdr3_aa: CASKGGYTQPQHF; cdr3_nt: TGTGCCAGCAAAGGGGGATATACTCAGCCCCAGCATTTT
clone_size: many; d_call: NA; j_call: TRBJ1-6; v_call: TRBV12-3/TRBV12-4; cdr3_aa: CASSSYSVFNSPLHF; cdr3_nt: TGTGCCAGCAGTTCCTACTCAGTATTTAATTCACCCCTCCACTTT
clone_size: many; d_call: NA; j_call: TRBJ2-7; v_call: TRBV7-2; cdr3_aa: CASSSAIPSYEQYF; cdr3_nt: TGTGCCAGCAGTTCAGCTATCCCCTCCTACGAGCAGTACTTC
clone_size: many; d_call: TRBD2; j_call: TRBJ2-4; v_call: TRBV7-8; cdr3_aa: CASSRTSGGLAKNIQYF; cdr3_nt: TGTGCCAGCAGTCGGACTAGCGGGGGTCTAGCCAAAAACATTCAGTACTTC
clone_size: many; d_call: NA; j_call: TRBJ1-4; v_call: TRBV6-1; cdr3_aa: CASRSSGEVEKLFF; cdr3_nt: TGTGCCAGCAGAAGCAGCGGCGAGGTTGAAAAACTGTTTTTT
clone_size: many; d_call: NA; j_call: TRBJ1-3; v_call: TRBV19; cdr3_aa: CASGRSGNTIYF; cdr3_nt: TGTGCCAGTGGCCGCTCTGGAAACACCATATATTTT
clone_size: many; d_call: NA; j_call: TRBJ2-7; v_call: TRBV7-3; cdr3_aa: CASSPGVRASDEQYF; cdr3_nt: TGTGCCAGCAGCCCCGGGGTCCGGGCCTCTGACGAGCAGTACTTC
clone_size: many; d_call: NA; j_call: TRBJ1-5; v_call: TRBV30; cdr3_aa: CAWSVGLYSNQPQHF; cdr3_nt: TGTGCCTGGAGTGTGGGGTTATATAGCAATCAGCCCCAGCATTTT